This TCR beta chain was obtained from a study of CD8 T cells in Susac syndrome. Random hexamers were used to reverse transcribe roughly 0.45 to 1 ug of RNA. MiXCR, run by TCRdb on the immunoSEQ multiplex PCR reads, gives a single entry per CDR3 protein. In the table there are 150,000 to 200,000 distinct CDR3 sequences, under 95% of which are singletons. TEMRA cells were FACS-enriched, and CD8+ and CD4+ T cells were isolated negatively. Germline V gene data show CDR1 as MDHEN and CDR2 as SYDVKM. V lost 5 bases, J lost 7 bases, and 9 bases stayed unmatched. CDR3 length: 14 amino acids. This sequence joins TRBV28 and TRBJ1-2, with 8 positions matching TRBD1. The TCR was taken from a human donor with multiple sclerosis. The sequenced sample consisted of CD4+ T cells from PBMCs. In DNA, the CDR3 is TGTGCCAGCAGTGGGCTAGGACAGGGTGCTGGCTACACCTTC. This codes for CASSGLGQGAGYTF.